The 20 T cell receptor beta chains below all came from one sample that was sequenced in a study of T cells in women clearing cervical HPV infection. Some clones are missing from TCRdb's copy, which holds only in-frame ones; the method was immunoSEQ multiplex PCR. This sample carries under 50,000 clones, with 5.8% going to the ten biggest clones. Sequenced material: blood buffy coat. The receptors come from a woman between 18 and 70 years old with a cervical HPV16 infection that either progressed to CIN3+ or cleared (not recorded which).

In regard to this clone: With the read ending 3 residues before the CDR3 end, the germline J gene is used to fill in that end. The chain recombines TRBV18 with TRBJ2-7, with no clear D. This CDR3 has 14 amino acids. Trimming left V 3 bases short and J 5 bases short, with 14 bases between. Germline lookup yields CDR1 KGHSH and CDR2 LQKENI. Partial CDR3 DNA: TGTGCCAGCTCACCCCCCACTACCTACCACGAG. This codes for CASSPPTTYHE. The CDR3, in full, reads CASSPPTTYHEQYF.

As regards this clone: The read is 3 residues too short to cover the CDR3 end, so that end is filled in from the germline J gene. The same CDR3 also results from other DNA sequences found in this sample. The chain uses TRBV18 and TRBJ2-5; TRBD1 agrees at 10 bases. V lost 6 bases to trimming and J lost 5 bases; unmatched junction nucleotides: 12. The CDR3 loop spans 16 amino acids. Germline values: CDR1 KGHSH, CDR2 LQKENI. Incomplete CDR3 DNA: TGTGCCAGCTCCCCGGGACAGGGGCTCTCCGAGGAGACC. It yields the protein CASSPGQGLSEET. The whole CDR3 protein reads CASSPGQGLSEETQYF. Based on the CDR3 plus reference TRBV18 and TRBJ2-5, the full variable domain is NAGVMQNPRHLVRRRGQEARLRCSPMKGHSHVYWYRQLPEEGLKFMVYLQKENIIDESGMPKERFSAEFPKEGPSILRIQQVVRGDSAAYFCASSPGQGLSEETQYFGPGTRLLVL.

As to this clone: The read terminates 3 residues ahead of where the CDR3 ends, so the germline J gene completes it. The chain uses TRBV5-4 and TRBJ1-2, with a possible D match to TRBD1 (6 bases). The V gene lost 0 bases and the J gene lost 6 bases, with 15 bases spanning the gap. The CDR3 has 15 residues. In germline, CDR1 is SGHNT, CDR2 YYREEE (reference sequence). Incomplete CDR3 DNA: TGTGCCAGCAGCTTGGTAGGGGGGGCAGAGAATGGC. This codes for CASSLVGGAENG. The whole CDR3 sequence is CASSLVGGAENGYTF.

To note about this clone: Read data end 3 residues before the CDR3 end; the end is taken from the germline J gene. The chain carries TRBV5-1 and TRBJ2-3; the D is unclear. V was cut by 6 bases and J by 2 bases, with 10 bases left in between. This CDR3 spans 13 amino acids. The V gene's germline CDR1 is SGHRS and CDR2 YFSETQ. The part of the CDR3 DNA that was read is TGCGCCAGCAAGGCTTTCCACACAGATACG. Translation gives CASKAFHTDT. The whole CDR3 protein is CASKAFHTDTQYF.

As concerns this clone: The read ends 3 residues early relative to the CDR3; the germline J gene fills the gap. This chain links TRBV3-1 (or the pseudogene TRBV3-2) with TRBJ2-3, with D possibly being TRBD2 (5 bases). The germline CDR1 and CDR2 sequences are LGHDT and YNNKEL (reference sequence). V gave up 3 bases and J gave up 1 base, with 17 bases separating them. There are 17 residues in the CDR3. CDR3 DNA (partial): TGTGCCAGCAGCCATACCCCGGGCAGAGCGGGCACAGATACG. Its protein product is CASSHTPGRAGTDT. The full CDR3 protein is CASSHTPGRAGTDTQYF.

About this clone: The CDR3 end lies 3 residues beyond the end of the read and is filled in from the germline J gene. V is TRBV20-1 and J is TRBJ1-1, with a tentative D call TRBD1 (6 bases). The CDR3 extends over 14 amino acids. Trimming took off 2 bases at V and 1 base at J, with 11 bases between the two ends. Germline loops: CDR1 DFQATT, CDR2 SNEGSKA (reference sequence). The sequenced part of the CDR3 DNA is TGCAGTGCTAGACAGGACAGTGGGAACACTGAA. Its translation is CSARQDSGNTE. In full, the CDR3 is CSARQDSGNTEAFF.

For this clone: Coverage ceases 3 residues before the CDR3 finishes, and the germline J gene fills in the end. This chain connects TRBV10-3 to TRBJ2-5; weak D call: TRBD2 (5 bases). CDR3 length equals 13 residues. The V gene's germline CDR1 is ENHRY and CDR2 SYGVKD. Trimming stripped 8 bases from V and 5 bases from J, with 15 bases between. CDR3 sequence: CAIARVFGETQYF. The sequenced part of the CDR3 DNA is TGTGCCATCGCGCGGGTATTTGGTGAGACC.

With respect to this clone: The sequenced fragment ends 3 residues before the CDR3 boundary, so the rest is inferred from the germline J gene. The V and J genes are TRBV12-3 or TRBV12-4 and TRBJ2-7; 8 nucleotides match TRBD2. This CDR3 is 14 amino acids long. Losses at the gene ends were 5 bases for V and 3 bases for J; bases not matched to a gene: 6. Partial CDR3 DNA: TGTGCCAGCAGTCCCACTAGCGGAAACTACGAG. Protein sequence: CASSPTSGNYE. The full CDR3 is CASSPTSGNYEQYF.

Note on this clone: Germline is not matched at one junction end, which may reflect a read error. The CDR3 end falls 3 residues outside the read, so it is completed with the germline J gene. Other DNA sequences from this sample encode an identical CDR3 as well. The chain combines TRBV18 with TRBJ1-3, with TRBD1 identical over 9 bases. CDR1 and CDR2 from the germline V gene are KGHSH and LQKENI. The CDR3 contains 17 residues. The CDR3 sequence is CASSPSTGQGSGNTIYF. The CDR3 DNA, read in part, is TGTGCCAGCTCACCCTCGACGGGACAGGGTTCGGGAAACACA. The whole variable domain, filled in from reference TRBV18 and TRBJ1-3, reads NAGVMQNPRHLVRRRGQEARLRCSPMKGHSHVYWYRQLPEEGLKFMVYLQKENIIDESGMPKERFSAEFPKEGPSILRIQQVVRGDSAAYFCASSPSTGQGSGNTIYFGEGSWLTVV.

The part of the CDR3 DNA that was read is TGTGCCAGCAGCGGCTTGCCCACTGAA. It specifies CASSGLPTE. The CDR3 reads in full as CASSGLPTEAFF. This chain links TRBV5-6 with TRBJ1-1; D uncertain. With the read ending 3 residues before the CDR3 end, the germline J gene is used to fill in that end. This CDR3 is 12 amino acids long. CDR1 and CDR2 from the germline V gene are SGHDT and YYEEEE. V lost 4 bases and J lost 4, with 8 bases in between.

To note about this clone: The CDR3 extends 3 residues past the end of the read, so its final part is completed from the germline J gene. V gene TRBV7-3 combines with J gene TRBJ1-5; 8 bases align to TRBD1. Germline-derived CDR1 and CDR2 are SGHTA and FQGTGA. The CDR3 sequence is 15 residues long. V trimming: 5 bases; J trimming: 3 bases; junction bases outside the gene matches: 6. The chain's CDR3 is CASSPGQEFNQPQHF. The covered CDR3 bases are TGTGCCAGCAGCCCGGGACAGGAATTCAATCAGCCC.

Concerning this clone: The read terminates 3 residues before the CDR3 end, so the remaining end is supplied by the germline J gene. The J gene is TRBJ2-3, the V gene TRBV2, with 13 bases aligning to TRBD2. CDR1 and CDR2 from the germline V gene are SNHLY and FYNNEI. CDR3 length: 15 residues. The trim removed 5 bases at V and 6 bases at J, leaving 5 bases unmatched. Here the CDR3 reads CASSYGLAGADTQYF. Partial CDR3 DNA: TGTGCCAGCAGTTACGGACTAGCGGGGGCGGATACG.

A word on this clone: The sequence runs out 3 residues before the end of the CDR3; the remainder is reconstructed from the germline J gene. This sequence joins TRBV7-2 and TRBJ2-7; 7 nucleotides match TRBD1. V trimming: 5 bases; J trimming: 2 bases; junction bases outside the gene matches: 6. The germline CDR1 and CDR2 sequences are SGHTA and FQGNSA. This CDR3 region has 14 residues. The CDR3 loop reads CASSHSTGPYEQYF. The covered CDR3 bases are TGTGCCAGCAGCCATTCGACAGGGCCCTACGAG.

As regards this clone: The read ends 3 residues early relative to the CDR3; the germline J gene fills the gap. This chain links TRBV15 with TRBJ2-7, with D possibly matching TRBD2 (5 bases). CDR3 length: 18 amino acids. V dropped 0 bases and J dropped 6 bases, with 24 bases sitting between them. CDR1 is LNHNV, CDR2 YYDKDF, per germline (reference sequence). The CDR3 DNA, read in part, is TGTGCCACCAGCAGAGATAGGCCAGGACGGGGAGCTTCTCTCGAG. Translated, it gives CATSRDRPGRGASLE. The whole CDR3 reads CATSRDRPGRGASLEQYF.

A remark on this clone: The read comes to an end 3 residues before the CDR3 does, leaving the germline J gene to fill in the end. The J gene is TRBJ2-5, the V gene TRBV5-1; possibly TRBD1 for D (8 bases). Germline CDR1 is SGHRS and CDR2 is YFSETQ. V was trimmed by 0 bases and J by 5 bases, leaving 17 bases between them. This CDR3 comprises 16 residues. CDR3 sequence reads: CASSLGYRGGAETQYF. CDR3 DNA (partial): TGCGCCAGCAGCTTGGGATACAGGGGGGGCGCGGAGACC.

As for this clone: Read data end 3 residues before the CDR3 end; the end is taken from the germline J gene. The J gene is TRBJ2-5, the V gene TRBV19, with D possibly being TRBD2 (6 bases). The germline V gene has CDR1 LNHDA and CDR2 SQIVND (reference sequence). Trimming left V 5 bases short and J 1 base short, with 14 bases between. The CDR3 has 15 amino acids. This CDR3 reads CASSFVGTGQETQYF. CDR3 bases read: TGTGCCAGTAGTTTCGTCGGGACTGGCCAAGAGACC.

Points on this clone: The missing CDR3 end, 3 residues past where the read stops, is filled in from the germline J gene. The chain joins TRBV13 to TRBJ2-2; 12 nucleotides align to TRBD2. The CDR3 consists of 19 residues. J gave up 4 bases and V 5 bases, and 14 bases lay outside the gene matches. Looked up from germline, CDR1 is PRHDT and CDR2 is FYEKMQ (reference sequence). The DNA read from the CDR3 is TGTGCCAGCAGCCTGACCTCCCTAGCGGGAGGGCCGGGCACCGGGGAG. It codes for CASSLTSLAGGPGTGE. The full CDR3 is CASSLTSLAGGPGTGELFF. The whole variable domain, filled in from reference TRBV13 and TRBJ2-2, reads AAGVIQSPRHLIKEKRETATLKCYPIPRHDTVYWYQQGPGQDPQFLISFYEKMQSDKGSIPDRFSAQQFSDYHSELNMSSLELGDSALYFCASSLTSLAGGPGTGELFFGEGSRLTVL.

A note on this clone: The read halts 3 residues ahead of the CDR3 end, with the missing end drawn from the germline J gene. This rearrangement joins TRBV20-1 to TRBJ2-7; TRBD2 agrees at 10 bases. The CDR3 runs 15 residues. V dropped 4 bases and J dropped 0; count of bases not matched to a gene: 6. The V gene's germline CDR1 is DFQATT and CDR2 SNEGSKA (reference sequence). This CDR3 reads CSANPSGSISYEQYF. The covered CDR3 bases are TGCAGTGCTAACCCTAGCGGGAGCATCTCCTACGAG.

Turning to this clone: From the germline J gene comes the end of the CDR3, since the read stops 3 residues before it. This chain links TRBV10-3 with TRBJ2-3; tentative D call: TRBD2 (7 bases). With 6 bases removed from V and 3 bases from J, the gap between germline ends came to 16 bases. The CDR3 is 15 amino acids. CDR1 ENHRY and CDR2 SYGVKD come from the germline V gene. CDR3 DNA, as far as it was read: TGTGCCATCAGCCCCCGGGGGGCGGAAACAGATACG. Protein sequence: CAISPRGAETDT. The CDR3 in full is CAISPRGAETDTQYF.

With respect to this clone: The read is 3 residues too short to cover the CDR3 end, so that end is filled in from the germline J gene. The chain joins TRBV7-3 to TRBJ1-2, with D maybe TRBD1 (5 bases). Looked up from germline, CDR1 is SGHTA and CDR2 is FQGTGA. The CDR3 contains 15 residues. Incomplete CDR3 DNA: TGTGCCAGCAGCTTTAGCGGGGGAGGCACAGATACC. Translated, it gives CASSFSGGGTDT. The whole CDR3 protein reads CASSFSGGGTDTYTF. Together with reference TRBV7-3 and TRBJ1-2, the CDR3 gives the full variable domain: GAGVSQTPSNKVTEKGKYVELRCDPISGHTALYWYRQSLGQGPEFLIYFQGTGAADDSGLPNDRFFAVRPEGSVSTLKIQRTERGDSAVYLCASSFSGGGTDTYTFGSGTRLTVV.